One and the same sample provided the 24 T cell receptor beta chains below, sequenced in a study of cytomegalovirus exposure and HLA in healthy donors. The PCR employed 60 Vbeta primers together with 13 Jbeta primers. Assay used: immunoSEQ multiplex PCR; TCRdb lists only in-frame clones, some missing. The sample contains about 160,000 clones, about three quarters of which appear only once. Sequencing was performed on PBMCs. The source of these receptors is a woman aged 40 to 50 in good health and CMV-seronegative.

V usage is TRBV11-2 and J usage is TRBJ2-7; 8 bases map to TRBD1. This CDR3 spans 13 amino acids. Germline CDR1 and CDR2: SGHAT and FQNNGV. With 4 bases clipped from V and 7 bases from J, the junction kept 6 bases outside the gene matches. CDR3 nucleotide sequence: TGTGCCAGCAGCTCGGACAGGGTCGGAGAGCAGTACTTC. As protein: CASSSDRVGEQYF. Variable domain in full (rest from reference TRBV11-2 and TRBJ2-7): EAGVAQSPRYKIIEKRQSVAFWCNPISGHATLYWYQQILGQGPKLLIQFQNNGVVDDSQLPKDRFSAERLKGVDSTLKIQPAKLEDSAVYLCASSSDRVGEQYFGPGTRLTVT.

In DNA, the CDR3 is TGTGCCAGCAGTCTCACAGCATATGAAAACACTGAAGCTTTCTTT. This codes for CASSLTAYENTEAFF. This chain joins TRBV28 and TRBJ1-1; D remains ambiguous. Trimming took 5 bases from V and 2 from J, leaving 15 bases between them. Germline assignment: CDR1 MDHEN and CDR2 SYDVKM. This CDR3 comprises 15 residues.

The gene calls are TRBV10-3 and TRBJ1-1, with D possibly TRBD1 on 6 matching bases. CDR1 and CDR2 from the germline V gene are ENHRY and SYGVKD. V lost 2 bases to trimming and J lost 0 bases, with 10 bases between them. CDR3 size: 15 residues. CDR3 amino acids: CAISEVQGMNTEAFF. The CDR3 coding sequence is TGTGCCATCAGTGAGGTTCAGGGGATGAACACTGAAGCTTTCTTT.

The chain employs TRBV27 and TRBJ2-7; the match to TRBD1 covers 9 bases. The germline V gene encodes CDR1 MNHEY and CDR2 SMNVEV (reference sequence). J lost 6 bases, V lost 4 bases, and 1 base had no gene match. The CDR3 spans 12 residues. The CDR3 nucleotides read TGTGCCAGCAGTTCGGACAGGGGCGAGCAGTACTTC. It translates to CASSSDRGEQYF.

This chain joins TRBV2 and TRBJ1-4; D is ambiguous. Trimming shortened V by 6 bases and J by 4 bases, and 6 bases separated the two germline ends. CDR3 length: 12 amino acids. Germline V CDR1 and CDR2: SNHLY, FYNNEI. The CDR3 DNA reads TGTGCCAGCAGCTCGGTTAATGAAAAACTGTTTTTT. The encoded protein is CASSSVNEKLFF.

CDR3 nucleotide sequence: TGTGCCAGCAGCTTCCGAAAACAGGGGAGGTCGATAGAGACCCAGTACTTC. It encodes CASSFRKQGRSIETQYF. The chain uses TRBV5-4 and TRBJ2-5; possibly TRBD1 for D (7 bases). Trimming took 2 bases from V and 4 from J, leaving 21 bases between them. The CDR3 loop spans 17 amino acids. Looked up from germline, CDR1 is SGHNT and CDR2 is YYREEE (reference sequence).

This chain uses TRBV7-6 with TRBJ2-1, with D perhaps matching TRBD2 (5 bases). The CDR3 is made up of 17 amino acids. Germline lookup yields CDR1 SGHVS and CDR2 FNYEAQ. Trimming cost V 1 base and J 1 base, with 14 bases left between them. CDR3 residues: CASSLVPSRDSYNEQFF. The CDR3 nucleotides read TGTGCCAGCAGCTTAGTTCCTAGCCGAGATTCCTACAATGAGCAGTTCTTC.

CDR3 DNA: TGTGCCAGCACTTGGACAGGGAAAGATTCACCCCTCCACTTT. Encoded protein: CASTWTGKDSPLHF. This chain joins TRBV6-1 and TRBJ1-6, with TRBD1 matching 8 bases. Per the germline V gene, CDR1 is MNHNS and CDR2 is SASEGT. Trimming removed 7 bases from V and 8 bases from J; junction bases left unmatched: 7. The CDR3 totals 14 residues.

The genes are TRBV9 and TRBJ1-2; no clear D. Germline V gene sequence: CDR1 SGDLS, CDR2 YYNGEE. V lost 3 bases, J lost 8 bases, and 14 bases lay in between. The length of the CDR3 is 13 residues. This CDR3 reads CASSEGGSWGYTF. CDR3 sequence (DNA): TGTGCCAGCAGCGAGGGCGGGTCTTGGGGCTACACCTTC.

The chain employs TRBV5-4 and TRBJ2-3, with D perhaps matching TRBD1 (6 bases). Germline loops: CDR1 SGHNT, CDR2 YYREEE (reference sequence). The CDR3 extends over 14 amino acids. Deletions cut 4 bases from V and 2 bases from J, with 11 bases between. The CDR3 DNA reads TGTGCCAGCAGCGCCCAGGGGCCCACAGATACGCAGTATTTT. Translated: CASSAQGPTDTQYF.

The J gene is TRBJ1-5, the V gene TRBV12-5, with 8 bases fitting TRBD1. Germline trimming cut 6 bases from V and 4 bases from J; bases unmatched to any gene: 2. The CDR3 sequence is 13 residues long. The germline V gene has CDR1 LGHNT and CDR2 FRNRAP. The CDR3 spells CASGDRVNQPQHF. CDR3 DNA: TGTGCTAGTGGGGACAGGGTGAATCAGCCCCAGCATTTT.

The count of this clone is one. The J gene is TRBJ1-1, the V gene TRBV18, with 8 bases fitting TRBD1. CDR1 and CDR2 (germline): KGHSH, LQKENI. The length of the CDR3 is 18 residues. V dropped 6 bases and J dropped 4; count of bases not matched to a gene: 19. CDR3 nucleotides: TGTGCCAGCTCCCCCTCATTCTTGACTGGACAGGGAGGCACTGAAGCTTTCTTT. Translation: CASSPSFLTGQGGTEAFF.

The V gene is TRBV4-1, the J gene TRBJ2-3; 8 nucleotides agree with TRBD2. With 4 bases clipped from V and 6 bases from J, the junction kept 9 bases outside the gene matches. The CDR3 is 15 amino acids. CDR1 MGHRA and CDR2 YSYEKL come from the germline V gene. The CDR3 loop is CASSRSTSAFDTQYF. The CDR3 region has the DNA TGCGCCAGCAGCCGATCGACTAGCGCCTTTGATACGCAGTATTTT.

The rearrangement links TRBV6-1 to TRBJ2-3; 9 nucleotides match TRBD1. CDR1 and CDR2 (germline): MNHNS, SASEGT. The length of the CDR3 is 15 residues. With V trimmed by 5 bases and J by 4 bases, 7 bases remained unmatched. CDR3 amino acids: CASSPRDRDPDTQYF. In DNA form, the CDR3 reads TGTGCCAGCAGTCCCCGGGACAGGGACCCAGATACGCAGTATTTT.

This clone was observed a few times. The CDR3 reads CASSPGTGVSPLHF. In nucleotides, the CDR3 is TGCGCCAGCAGCCCCGGGACAGGGGTCTCACCCCTCCACTTT. The V and J genes are TRBV4-1 and TRBJ1-6, with 10 positions matching TRBD1. J was trimmed by 10 bases and V by 4 bases; bases with no gene match: 4. Germline V gene sequence: CDR1 MGHRA, CDR2 YSYEKL. CDR3 length: 14 amino acids.

This sequence joins TRBV19 and TRBJ1-2; 8 bases agree with TRBD1. This CDR3 has 13 residues. The ends lost 5 bases at V and 4 bases at J; junction bases unmatched: 3. Per germline, CDR1 LNHDA and CDR2 SQIVND (reference sequence). CDR3 in amino acids: CASSPGQAYGYTF. DNA of the CDR3: TGTGCCAGTAGTCCGGGACAGGCCTATGGCTACACCTTC.

The chain joins TRBV5-1 to TRBJ2-1, with 9 bases that match TRBD1. V gave up 0 bases and J gave up 4 bases; unmatched junction bases: 5. The CDR3 runs 16 residues. Germline-derived CDR1 and CDR2 are SGHRS and YFSETQ. The CDR3 loop is CASSLDWDRAYNEQFF. The CDR3 nucleotides are TGCGCCAGCAGCTTGGACTGGGACAGGGCTTACAATGAGCAGTTCTTC.

The chain has TRBV6-1 and TRBJ1-2; 7 bases are a match to TRBD1. The ends lost 3 bases at V and 5 bases at J; junction bases unmatched: 9. Germline V CDR1 and CDR2: MNHNS, SASEGT. The CDR3 length is 15 residues. This CDR3 is CASSDWTGPTYGYTF. The CDR3 bases are TGTGCCAGCAGTGACTGGACAGGTCCAACTTATGGCTACACCTTC.

This clone was detected a few times. V and J are TRBV11-2 and TRBJ2-3; tentatively, D is TRBD2 (5 bases). V was pared by 1 base and J by 1 base, with 12 bases between. CDR1 and CDR2 from the germline V gene are SGHAT and FQNNGV. CDR3 length equals 16 residues. The CDR3, as DNA: TGTGCCAGCAGCTTAGGGAGGTTTCGGGGCACAGATACGCAGTATTTT. This gives the protein CASSLGRFRGTDTQYF.

This clone was recorded a few times. This rearrangement joins TRBV2 to TRBJ1-2; 7 bases match TRBD1. Unmatched junction bases numbered 17, after V lost 9 bases and J lost 4 bases. There are 16 residues in the CDR3. CDR1 SNHLY and CDR2 FYNNEI come from the germline V gene. Written as DNA, the CDR3 is TGTGCCAGGGGAAAGATACGTAACAGGGGCGGCTATGGCTACACCTTC. It is translated as CARGKIRNRGGYGYTF.

This clone was seen a single time. V gene TRBV15 combines with J gene TRBJ1-2; no reliable D call. CDR1 and CDR2 from the germline V gene are LNHNV and YYDKDF (reference sequence). CDR3 length equals 12 residues. Trimming cost V 4 bases and J 5 bases, with 8 bases left between them. CDR3 sequence: CATSMSQYGYTF. CDR3 DNA sequence: TGTGCCACCAGCATGTCCCAGTATGGCTACACCTTC.

This chain links TRBV19 with TRBJ1-2, with a tentative D call TRBD1 (6 bases). The CDR3 is 16 residues long. CDR1 is LNHDA, CDR2 SQIVND, per germline (reference sequence). V lost 2 bases and J 5 bases, leaving 18 bases between the germline ends. The CDR3 DNA reads as TGTGCCAGTAGTATAAGGACAGATATTTCTAGGTATGGCTACACCTTC. It codes for CASSIRTDISRYGYTF.

This clone turned up a few times. CDR3 sequence reads: CASSLAKGGGPGNTIYF. CDR3 DNA sequence: TGTGCCAGCAGCTTGGCGAAGGGTGGAGGGCCTGGAAACACCATATATTTT. The V and J genes are TRBV5-4 and TRBJ1-3; D uncertain. The V and J ends lost 0 bases and 2 bases respectively, with 15 bases between them. The V gene's germline CDR1 is SGHNT and CDR2 YYREEE (reference sequence). This CDR3 has 17 residues.

V usage is TRBV6-5 and J usage is TRBJ2-3, with 8 nucleotides matching TRBD1. V lost 2 bases and J lost 5; bases outside the gene matches: 9. Germline lookup yields CDR1 MNHEY and CDR2 SVGAGI. The CDR3 covers 16 residues. The CDR3 DNA follows: TGTGCCAGCAGTTACCGGCGCAGGGGGCTCGGAGATACGCAGTATTTT. Translating it yields CASSYRRRGLGDTQYF.